Following are 10 T cell receptor beta chains from one sample sequenced in a study of blood T cell repertoires in COVID-19. Clones were sequenced by immunoSEQ multiplex PCR, and TCRdb holds only the in-frame ones, with some missing. The table lists 350,000 to 400,000 clones, around 91% of them singletons. Sample: peripheral blood. The source of these receptors is a man aged 18 to 35 with active or convalescent COVID-19.

The chain recombines TRBV29-1 with TRBJ1-1; D is unresolved. The CDR3 loop spans 13 amino acids. Germline loops: CDR1 SQVTM, CDR2 ANQGSEA. The germline V and J ends were trimmed by 4 bases and 0 bases, with 9 bases remaining between them. Here the CDR3 DNA reads TGCAGCGTTGTTCCGGTCCTGAACACTGAAGCTTTCTTT. This gives the protein CSVVPVLNTEAFF.

The gene calls are TRBV29-1 and TRBJ1-5, with 7 nucleotides matching TRBD1. CDR3 length: 13 amino acids. With 4 bases clipped from V and 6 bases from J, the junction kept 6 bases outside the gene matches. Germline V gene lookup returns CDR1 SQVTM and CDR2 ANQGSEA. CDR3 loop: CSVGDRVGQPQHF. Here the CDR3 DNA reads TGCAGCGTTGGAGACAGGGTTGGTCAGCCCCAGCATTTT.

Ten or more counts support this clone. The chain couples TRBV7-2 to TRBJ2-5; TRBD2 matches 10 bases. Germline CDR1 reads SGHTA; CDR2 reads FQGNSA. The CDR3 length is 15 residues. V lost 6 bases to trimming and J lost 5 bases; unmatched junction nucleotides: 9. CDR3 amino acids: CASRPSGGEGETQYF. CDR3 DNA sequence: TGTGCCAGCAGGCCCAGCGGGGGGGAGGGTGAGACCCAGTACTTC.

This rearrangement joins TRBV4-3 to TRBJ2-3; D ambiguous. Trimming shortened V by 0 bases and J by 8 bases, and 9 bases separated the two germline ends. This CDR3 has 13 residues. Germline CDR1 LGHNA, CDR2 YSLEER. The DNA of the CDR3 is TGCGCCAGCAGCCAAGATAGAAAAGCTACGCAGTATTTT. It yields the protein CASSQDRKATQYF.

This clone has a single count. The chain carries TRBV19 and TRBJ1-5, with unresolved D. Per the germline V gene, CDR1 is LNHDA and CDR2 is SQIVND (reference sequence). V lost 4 bases and J lost 2, with 15 bases in between. There are 16 residues in the CDR3. Here the CDR3 reads CASSTPAGSGNQPQHF. For the CDR3, the DNA is TGTGCCAGTAGTACGCCCGCGGGCAGCGGCAATCAGCCCCAGCATTTT.

This clone has more than one count but fewer than ten. The DNA for the CDR3 is TGTGCCAGCAGCCAGGGACAGGGGGCCGAGCAGTACTTC. Protein product: CASSQGQGAEQYF. This chain joins TRBV7-3 and TRBJ2-7, with 12 bases aligning to TRBD1. The CDR3 totals 13 residues. The V segment lost 5 bases and the J segment 6 bases; nucleotides outside the gene matches: 2. The germline V gene encodes CDR1 SGHTA and CDR2 FQGTGA. The full variable domain, completed using reference TRBV7-3 and TRBJ2-7, is GAGVSQTPSNKVTEKGKYVELRCDPISGHTALYWYRQSLGQGPEFLIYFQGTGAADDSGLPNDRFFAVRPEGSVSTLKIQRTERGDSAVYLCASSQGQGAEQYFGPGTRLTVT.

The chain is built from TRBV4-1 and TRBJ2-7; weak D call: TRBD1 (6 bases). CDR3 length: 13 residues. Per the germline V gene, CDR1 is MGHRA and CDR2 is YSYEKL. Trimming shortened V by 5 bases and J by 5 bases, and 13 bases separated the two germline ends. The CDR3 DNA reads as TGCGCCAGCAGCACAGGGCTTTATAACGAGCAGTACTTC. Encoded protein: CASSTGLYNEQYF.

In regard to this clone: The sample carries other DNA sequences with the same CDR3. This chain links TRBV12-3 or TRBV12-4 with TRBJ1-5; D uncertain. This CDR3 has 13 amino acids. The germline V and J ends were trimmed by 0 bases and 4 bases, with 4 bases remaining between them. CDR3 sequence reads: CASSLAENQPQHF. CDR3 nucleotides: TGTGCCAGCAGTTTAGCGGAGAATCAGCCCCAGCATTTT.

The gene calls are TRBV5-1 and TRBJ1-4; 7 bases match TRBD1. The CDR3 is made up of 15 amino acids. CDR1 and CDR2 (germline): SGHRS, YFSETQ. Trimming took 5 bases from V and 7 from J; bases not matched to a gene: 11. The CDR3 region has the DNA TGCGCCAGCAGTCCGGGAGGGGGCTCCCGTGAAAAACTGTTTTTT. It yields the protein CASSPGGGSREKLFF.

The J gene is TRBJ1-5, the V gene TRBV9, with D perhaps TRBD1 (5 bases). With 5 bases removed from V and 6 bases from J, the gap between germline ends came to 18 bases. Germline assignment: CDR1 SGDLS and CDR2 YYNGEE. CDR3 length: 15 amino acids. The CDR3 DNA reads TGTGCCAGCAGTCCTTCTGTGGCCGGGGGTCAGCCCCAGCATTTT. Encoded protein: CASSPSVAGGQPQHF.